This T cell receptor beta chain was found in a study of blood T cell repertoires in COVID-19. The wider study: Specimens from acute and convalescent COVID-19 originated in the United States, Italy and Spain.

Sequenced by immunoSEQ multiplex PCR; TCRdb stores in-frame clones only, minus some. The profile covers under 150,000 clones, with more than 75% appearing a single time and around 4% taken by the ten largest. CDR1 MGHRA and CDR2 YSYEKL come from the germline V gene. The CDR3 consists of 12 residues. The V end was cut by 8 bases, the J end by 4 bases, with 10 bases between. Sequences were obtained from peripheral blood. The TCR comes from a man in his fifties or sixties with acute or convalescent COVID-19. This rearrangement joins TRBV4-1 to TRBJ2-3; D might be TRBD2 (5 bases). The DNA for the CDR3 is TGCGCCAGCTCCACTAGGGCAGATACGCAGTATTTT. Amino acid sequence: CASSTRADTQYF.